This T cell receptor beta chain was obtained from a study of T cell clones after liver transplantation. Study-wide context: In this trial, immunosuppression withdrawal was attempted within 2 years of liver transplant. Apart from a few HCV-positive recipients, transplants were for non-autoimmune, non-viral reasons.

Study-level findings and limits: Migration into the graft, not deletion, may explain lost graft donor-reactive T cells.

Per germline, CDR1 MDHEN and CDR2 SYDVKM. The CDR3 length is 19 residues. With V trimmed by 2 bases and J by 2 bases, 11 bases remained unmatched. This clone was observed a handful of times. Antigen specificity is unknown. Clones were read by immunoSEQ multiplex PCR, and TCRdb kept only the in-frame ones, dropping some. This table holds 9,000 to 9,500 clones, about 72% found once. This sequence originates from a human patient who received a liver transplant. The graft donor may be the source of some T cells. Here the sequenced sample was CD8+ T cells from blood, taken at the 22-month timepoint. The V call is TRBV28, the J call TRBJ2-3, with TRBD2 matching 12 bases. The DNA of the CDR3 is TGTGCCAGCAGTTTAAGGCTAGCGGGGGGGATCTACTTCACAGATACGCAGTATTTT. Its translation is CASSLRLAGGIYFTDTQYF.